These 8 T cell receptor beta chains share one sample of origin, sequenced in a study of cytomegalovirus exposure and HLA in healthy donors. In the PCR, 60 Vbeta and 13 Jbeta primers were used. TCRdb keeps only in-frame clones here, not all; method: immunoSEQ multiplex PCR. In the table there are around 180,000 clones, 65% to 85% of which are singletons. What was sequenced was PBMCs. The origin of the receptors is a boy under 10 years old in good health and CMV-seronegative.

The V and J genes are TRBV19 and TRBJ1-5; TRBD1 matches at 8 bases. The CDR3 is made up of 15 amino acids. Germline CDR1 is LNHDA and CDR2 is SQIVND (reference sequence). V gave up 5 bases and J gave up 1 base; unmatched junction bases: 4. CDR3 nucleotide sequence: TGTGCCAGTAGTCCCAGGGGGCGCAGCAATCAGCCCCAGCATTTT. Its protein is CASSPRGRSNQPQHF.

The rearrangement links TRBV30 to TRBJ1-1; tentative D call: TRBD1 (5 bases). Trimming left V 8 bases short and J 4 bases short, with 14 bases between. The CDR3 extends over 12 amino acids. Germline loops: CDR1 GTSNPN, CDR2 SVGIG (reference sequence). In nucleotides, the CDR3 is TGTGCCCGGGACGGGGGGGGCACTGAAGCTTTCTTT. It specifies CARDGGGTEAFF.

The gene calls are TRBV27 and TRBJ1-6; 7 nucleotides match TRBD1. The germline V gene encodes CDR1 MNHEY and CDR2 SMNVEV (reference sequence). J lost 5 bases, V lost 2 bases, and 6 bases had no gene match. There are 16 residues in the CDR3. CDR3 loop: CASSLSSRGDNSPLHF. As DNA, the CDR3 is TGTGCCAGCAGTTTAAGTAGCAGGGGGGATAATTCACCCCTCCACTTT.

CDR3 coding DNA: TGTGCCTGGAGTGTAGGGCGGACTAGCGGGACGGTGTACGAGCAGTACTTC. It encodes CAWSVGRTSGTVYEQYF. This chain joins TRBV30 and TRBJ2-7, with TRBD2 matching over 12 bases. V trimming: 0 bases; J trimming: 4 bases; junction bases outside the gene matches: 10. The length of the CDR3 is 17 residues. Germline-derived CDR1 and CDR2 are GTSNPN and SVGIG (reference sequence). The full variable domain, its missing parts supplied by reference TRBV30 and TRBJ2-7, is SQTIHQWPATLVQPVGSPLSLECTVEGTSNPNLYWYRQAAGRGLQLLFYSVGIGQISSEVPQNLSASRPQDRQFILSSKKLLLSDSGFYLCAWSVGRTSGTVYEQYFGPGTRLTVT.

In DNA form, the CDR3 reads TGTGCCAGCAGCGACCGTCTAGCGGGAGATGATGAGCAGTTCTTC. Translated: CASSDRLAGDDEQFF. The gene calls are TRBV7-6 and TRBJ2-1; 10 bases line up with TRBD2. The CDR3 extends over 15 amino acids. With 5 bases clipped from V and 8 bases from J, the junction kept 9 bases outside the gene matches. Germline CDR1 and CDR2: SGHVS and FNYEAQ.

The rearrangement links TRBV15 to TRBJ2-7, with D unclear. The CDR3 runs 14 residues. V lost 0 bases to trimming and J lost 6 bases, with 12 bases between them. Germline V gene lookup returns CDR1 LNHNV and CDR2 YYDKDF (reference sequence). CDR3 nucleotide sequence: TGTGCCACCAGCAGAGACGCGGATATGGGCGAGCAGTACTTC. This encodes CATSRDADMGEQYF.

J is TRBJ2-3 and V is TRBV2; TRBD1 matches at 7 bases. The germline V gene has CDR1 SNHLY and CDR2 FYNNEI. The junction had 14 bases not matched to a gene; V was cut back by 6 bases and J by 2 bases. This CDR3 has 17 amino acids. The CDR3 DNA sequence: TGTGCCAGCAGGACAGGGCCTCCTCATGGGAACACAGATACGCAGTATTTT. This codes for CASRTGPPHGNTDTQYF.

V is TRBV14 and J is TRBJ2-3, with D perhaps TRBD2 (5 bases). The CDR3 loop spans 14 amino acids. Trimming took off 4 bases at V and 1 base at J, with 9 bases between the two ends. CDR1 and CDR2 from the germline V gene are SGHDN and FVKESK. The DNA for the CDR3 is TGTGCCAGCAGCCCCGGGGAGCGCACAGATACGCAGTATTTT. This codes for CASSPGERTDTQYF.